The 29 T cell receptor beta chains presented below share a single source sample, sequenced in a study of identical twins. Each CDR3 protein is one row after TCRdb ran MiXCR on the 5' RACE reads. The sample has around 240,000 distinct CDR3 sequences; roughly 7% are singletons. The sample was also reused in another study, on yellow fever vaccine responses in identical twins.

Sequences were obtained from memory (CD45RO+) T cells sorted from blood. The origin of the receptors is a woman under 30 in good health.

The rearrangement uses TRBV5-5 and TRBJ1-2; 9 bases are a match to TRBD1. CDR1 is SGHKS and CDR2 is YYEKEE in the germline V gene (reference sequence). This CDR3 comprises 17 residues. J gave up 4 bases and V 4 bases, and 14 bases lay outside the gene matches. CDR3 amino acids: CASSLGTGISYGYGYTF. DNA for the CDR3: TGTGCCAGCAGCCTCGGGACAGGGATAAGCTATGGCTATGGCTACACCTTC.

This clonotype was recorded many times. The chain has TRBV7-2 and TRBJ2-3, with 7 bases lining up with TRBD1. The CDR3 length is 16 residues. Trimming removed 0 bases from V and 2 bases from J; junction bases left unmatched: 5. CDR1 is SGHTA and CDR2 is FQGNSA in the germline V gene. The CDR3 loop reads CASSLATQGVTDTQYF. The CDR3 DNA reads TGTGCCAGCAGCTTAGCGACTCAGGGGGTCACAGATACGCAGTATTTT.

The V call is TRBV20-1, the J call TRBJ2-4; 13 bases line up with TRBD2. Germline CDR1 and CDR2: DFQATT and SNEGSKA (reference sequence). This CDR3 contains 18 residues. The junction had 11 bases not matched to a gene; V was cut back by 0 bases and J by 6 bases. CDR3 in DNA: TGCAGTGCTAGAGATGGCGGACTAGCGGGGGTTGGGAGAAACATTCAGTACTTC. It translates to CSARDGGLAGVGRNIQYF.

The chain links TRBV18 to TRBJ1-4, with D possibly TRBD1 on 5 matching bases. This CDR3 is built from 15 residues. The V and J ends lost 6 bases and 8 bases respectively, with 19 bases between them. Germline CDR1 and CDR2: KGHSH and LQKENI. The CDR3 region has the DNA TGTGCCAGCTCCGCCGGGGCAGGGCAGAAGGAAAAACTGTTTTTT. This gives the protein CASSAGAGQKEKLFF.

This clonotype turned up a few times. J is TRBJ1-5 and V is TRBV15; a weak D match, TRBD1 (5 bases). Deletions cut 2 bases from V and 4 bases from J, with 6 bases between. CDR3 size: 13 residues. Germline loops: CDR1 LNHNV, CDR2 YYDKDF (reference sequence). The CDR3 DNA reads TGTGCCACCAGCAGACGGGGGAATCAGCCCCAGCATTTT. Translation gives CATSRRGNQPQHF. The variable domain in full, with the rest retrieved from reference TRBV15 and TRBJ1-5, is DAMVIQNPRYQVTQFGKPVTLSCSQTLNHNVMYWYQQKSSQAPKLLFHYYDKDFNNEADTPDNFQSRRPNTSFCFLDIRSPGLGDTAMYLCATSRRGNQPQHFGDGTRLSIL.

This clonotype showed up just a few times. The rearrangement uses TRBV12-3 or TRBV12-4 and TRBJ2-1; D is possibly TRBD1 (6 bases). CDR3 size: 13 residues. Deletions cut 5 bases from V and 8 bases from J, with 13 bases between. As DNA, the CDR3 is TGTGCCAGCAGTCTCGACCACAGGGATGAGCAGTTCTTC. Amino acid sequence: CASSLDHRDEQFF.

This clonotype was seen repeatedly, ten times or more. The gene calls are TRBV7-6 and TRBJ2-2; perhaps TRBD1 as D (5 bases). With 1 base removed from V and 4 bases from J, the gap between germline ends came to 10 bases. Looked up from germline, CDR1 is SGHVS and CDR2 is FNYEAQ. The CDR3 contains 15 residues. CDR3 sequence reads: CASSLESGRTGELFF. In DNA form, the CDR3 reads TGTGCCAGCAGCTTAGAATCAGGGCGCACCGGGGAGCTGTTTTTT.

This clonotype was counted ten times or more. The rearrangement links TRBV29-1 to TRBJ2-1; D possibly corresponds to TRBD1 (5 bases). The CDR3 is made up of 16 amino acids. The germline V and J ends were trimmed by 5 bases and 7 bases, with 24 bases remaining between them. Germline CDR1 SQVTM, CDR2 ANQGSEA. The CDR3 loop reads CSVCRSDRPLRNEQFF. Written as DNA, the CDR3 is TGCAGCGTTTGCCGCTCTGACAGACCACTTAGGAATGAGCAGTTCTTC.

There are a few counts of this clonotype. The chain couples TRBV19 to TRBJ1-5; 8 bases are a match to TRBD1. The junction had 1 base not matched to a gene; V was cut back by 1 base and J by 2 bases. This CDR3 has 15 amino acids. Germline lookup yields CDR1 LNHDA and CDR2 SQIVND (reference sequence). The CDR3 sequence is CASSIAGGGNQPQHF. The CDR3 bases are TGTGCCAGTAGTATAGCAGGGGGCGGCAATCAGCCCCAGCATTTT.

This clonotype occurred a few times. The V call is TRBV20-1, the J call TRBJ2-7; D possibly uses TRBD1 or TRBD2 (6 bases each). Looked up from germline, CDR1 is DFQATT and CDR2 is SNEGSKA (reference sequence). V lost 5 bases and J 3 bases, leaving 11 bases between the germline ends. The CDR3 is made up of 12 amino acids. CDR3 loop: CSAVRDNYEQYV. The CDR3 coding sequence is TGCAGTGCTGTGCGGGACAACTACGAGCAGTACGTC.

In its sample, this clonotype was seen a few times. The chain uses TRBV19 and TRBJ2-4; the D gene is possibly TRBD2 (6 bases). The V end was cut by 6 bases, the J end by 1 base, with 16 bases between. CDR1 and CDR2 (germline): LNHDA, SQIVND (reference sequence). This CDR3 contains 16 residues. For the CDR3, the DNA is TGTGCCAGTAGCAAAACAGAGACTAGTGCCAAAAACATTCAGTACTTC. Translation: CASSKTETSAKNIQYF.

The gene calls are TRBV6-5 and TRBJ2-7, with 16 bases identical to TRBD2. The CDR3 is made up of 19 amino acids. Germline trimming cut 2 bases from V and 4 bases from J; bases unmatched to any gene: 11. Germline V lookup: CDR1 MNHEY, CDR2 SVGAGI. The CDR3 spells CASSYRPGLAGGNKYEQYF. The CDR3 coding sequence is TGTGCCAGCAGTTACCGGCCGGGACTAGCGGGAGGGAACAAATACGAGCAGTACTTC.

The genes are TRBV20-1 and TRBJ2-1; 14 nucleotides agree with TRBD2. The ends lost 0 bases at V and 7 bases at J; junction bases unmatched: 5. CDR1 and CDR2 from the germline V gene are DFQATT and SNEGSKA (reference sequence). CDR3 size: 16 residues. Here the CDR3 reads CSARERGLAGVNEQFF. CDR3 bases: TGCAGTGCTAGAGAACGGGGACTAGCGGGAGTTAATGAGCAGTTCTTC.

This clonotype was counted ten times or more. This chain uses TRBV20-1 with TRBJ2-5; D is perhaps TRBD1 (6 bases). Trimming pared 3 bases from V and 4 bases from J, leaving 18 bases between. Germline CDR1 DFQATT, CDR2 SNEGSKA (reference sequence). The CDR3 spans 15 residues. For the CDR3, the DNA is TGCAGTGCTAGTCGAATCGTGGACAGAGCAGAGACCCAGTACTTC. Translating gives CSASRIVDRAETQYF.

This clonotype appeared a few times. The chain couples TRBV3-1 to TRBJ1-6; D possibly corresponds to TRBD1 (5 bases). The V and J ends lost 1 base and 7 bases respectively, with 8 bases between them. The CDR3 is made up of 14 amino acids. Germline V gives CDR1 LGHDT, CDR2 YNNKEL (reference sequence). As DNA, the CDR3 is TGTGCCAGCAGCCAAGGTTGGGGGAATTCACCCCTCCACTTT. It codes for CASSQGWGNSPLHF.

This clonotype occurred many times. The DNA for the CDR3 is TGTGCCAGCAGTGGACAAACTGGCGGGGAGCTGTTTTTT. It specifies CASSGQTGGELFF. The J gene is TRBJ2-2, the V gene TRBV6-1; D unresolved. The CDR3 is 13 residues long. Germline CDR1 MNHNS, CDR2 SASEGT. V was pared by 4 bases and J by 7 bases, with 10 bases between.

This clonotype has only a few counts. The rearrangement links TRBV10-3 to TRBJ2-7, with TRBD2 identical over 8 bases. J lost 5 bases, V lost 6 bases, and 6 bases had no gene match. Germline CDR1 reads ENHRY; CDR2 reads SYGVKD. This CDR3 has 13 residues. CDR3 sequence (DNA): TGTGCCATCAGCGTCGGACTAGCAGACGAGCAGTACGTC. Protein product: CAISVGLADEQYV.

Ten or more counts support this clonotype. The gene calls are TRBV27 and TRBJ2-4, with 10 positions matching TRBD1. CDR3 length: 18 amino acids. V lost 4 bases to trimming and J lost 0 bases; unmatched junction nucleotides: 9. In germline, CDR1 is MNHEY, CDR2 SMNVEV (reference sequence). The CDR3: CASSSPGQGILAKNIQYF. CDR3 nucleotide sequence: TGTGCCAGCAGTTCCCCGGGACAGGGGATTCTAGCCAAAAACATTCAGTACTTC.

This clonotype was seen ten or more times. The chain employs TRBV12-3 or TRBV12-4 and TRBJ2-1; the match to TRBD1 covers 8 bases. V gave up 7 bases and J gave up 5 bases; unmatched junction bases: 13. The CDR3 runs to 16 residues. The CDR3 protein is CASTKVGTGTHNEQFF. CDR3 DNA: TGTGCCAGCACCAAGGTCGGGACAGGTACGCACAATGAGCAGTTCTTC.

The chain combines TRBV5-6 with TRBJ1-1; maybe TRBD1 (5 bases). The germline V and J ends were trimmed by 9 bases and 1 base, with 22 bases remaining between them. The CDR3 has 16 amino acids. Germline values: CDR1 SGHDT, CDR2 YYEEEE. In nucleotides, the CDR3 is TGTGCCATGAGCCCGGGGCTCCGGACGGCGAACACTGAAGCTTTCTTT. Amino acids: CAMSPGLRTANTEAFF.

The table lists this clonotype with many counts. The chain joins TRBV5-1 to TRBJ2-5; 9 positions agree with TRBD1. This CDR3 is built from 16 residues. Trimming at V came to 1 base and at J to 2 bases, leaving 6 bases not matched to a gene. Germline lookup yields CDR1 SGHRS and CDR2 YFSETQ. CDR3 protein: CASSLFGTGRQETQYF. CDR3 bases: TGCGCCAGCAGCTTGTTTGGGACAGGGCGACAAGAGACCCAGTACTTC.

This clonotype was counted between two and nine times. The genes are TRBV11-3 and TRBJ2-1, with 8 positions matching TRBD2. Germline V gives CDR1 SGHNT, CDR2 YENEEA. Unmatched junction bases numbered 7, after V lost 5 bases and J lost 13 bases. The CDR3 is made up of 12 amino acids. The CDR3, as DNA: TGTGCCAGCAGCGCAAGAGCGGGAGACCAGTTCTTC. Protein sequence: CASSARAGDQFF.

This clonotype occurred many times. The chain recombines TRBV5-1 with TRBJ1-1; TRBD1 agrees at 7 bases. The CDR3 covers 13 residues. CDR1 SGHRS and CDR2 YFSETQ come from the germline V gene. V lost 7 bases to trimming and J lost 1 base; unmatched junction nucleotides: 4. The CDR3 nucleotides are TGCGCCAGCGTAGGACAGGCGAACACTGAAGCTTTCTTT. This gives the protein CASVGQANTEAFF.

J is TRBJ2-1 and V is TRBV5-1; possible D gene TRBD1, 6 bases. CDR3 length equals 13 residues. The V and J ends lost 0 bases and 7 bases respectively, with 8 bases between them. Germline V gene data show CDR1 as SGHRS and CDR2 as YFSETQ. The CDR3 coding sequence is TGCGCCAGCAGCTTGGACAGGGTGAATGAGCAGTTCTTC. It is translated as CASSLDRVNEQFF.

In this sample, this clonotype turned up a few times. The gene calls are TRBV11-2 and TRBJ2-1; D not resolved. CDR3 length: 13 amino acids. The ends were cut back, 7 bases at V and 13 bases at J, with 20 bases in the middle. From germline, CDR1 is SGHAT and CDR2 FQNNGV. In DNA, the CDR3 is TGTGCCAGCACCCCGTCGGGTACCTCAACCCAGTTCTTC. It yields the protein CASTPSGTSTQFF.

This clonotype was seen only a few times. CDR3 DNA sequence: TGTGCCAGCAGCTATGGGGGGGACTATGGCTACACCTTC. This gives the protein CASSYGGDYGYTF. The V and J genes are TRBV7-9 and TRBJ1-2, with D maybe TRBD1 (5 bases). CDR1 and CDR2 (germline): SEHNR, FQNEAQ (reference sequence). V was cut by 4 bases and J by 3 bases, with 9 bases left in between. CDR3 length: 13 amino acids.

This chain uses TRBV2 with TRBJ1-3; 7 bases are shared with TRBD1. The V gene end was trimmed by 6 bases and the J gene end by 0 bases; junction bases not matched to a gene: 8. The CDR3 extends over 16 amino acids. Germline V gene lookup returns CDR1 SNHLY and CDR2 FYNNEI. The CDR3 reads CASSYGQASSGNTIYF. CDR3 DNA: TGTGCCAGCAGCTACGGACAGGCCAGCTCTGGAAACACCATATATTTT.

This chain joins TRBV5-5 and TRBJ2-5; no firm D call. Per the germline V gene, CDR1 is SGHKS and CDR2 is YYEKEE (reference sequence). CDR3 length: 14 amino acids. V shed 4 bases and J shed 5 bases, with 15 bases lying between them. This CDR3 reads CASSRAGDGETQYF. The CDR3 nucleotides are TGTGCCAGCAGCCGTGCCGGCGATGGGGAGACCCAGTACTTC.

At least ten counts were recorded for this clonotype. V is TRBV12-3 or TRBV12-4 and J is TRBJ2-7, with 8 bases aligning to TRBD1. The CDR3 consists of 13 residues. V shed 5 bases and J 6 bases; nucleotides not matched to a gene: 6. CDR3 DNA sequence: TGTGCCAGCAGTCAGGACAGGGCGGCCGAGCAGTACTTC. Translation: CASSQDRAAEQYF.